This T cell receptor (beta chain) came from a study of response to subunit inactivated influenza vaccine. Study-wide results and caveats: It was the authors' suggestion that each seasonal influenza vaccination recruits few new T cells.

TCRdb fed the RT-PCR reads into MiXCR, producing one record per CDR3 protein. The sample lists 550,000 to 800,000 distinct CDR3 sequences; less than 20% were seen once. V gave up 3 bases and J gave up 5 bases; unmatched junction bases: 5. CDR1 and CDR2 from the germline V gene are DFQATT and SNEGSKA (reference sequence). The CDR3 covers 13 residues. On this clonotype: Its antigen remains unknown.

Specimen: PBMCs from blood, collected 11 to 12 days after vaccination. This sequence joins TRBV20-1 and TRBJ1-1, with 8 positions matching TRBD1. This TCR derives from a man between 45 and 60 years old who received an inactivated influenza vaccine. The CDR3 nucleotides are TGCAGTGCTAGTGGGGGACAGGAAACTGAAGCTTTCTTT. Residues: CSASGGQETEAFF.